The clone carrying this TCR beta chain has a count of ten or more. These data come from a study of blood T cell repertoires in COVID-19. About the research overall: Whether acute or convalescent, the COVID-19 samples came from the United States, Italy and Spain. The analysed material was cDNA or gDNA that came from T cells, B-cell-depleted T cells, or PBMCs.

V trimming: 6 bases; J trimming: 8 bases; junction bases outside the gene matches: 11. This CDR3 is built from 15 residues. Germline V lookup: CDR1 MNHEY, CDR2 SVGAGI. In the authors' workflow: Amplified reference gene primers provided the basis for estimating nucleated cell counts. Profiled with immunoSEQ multiplex PCR; TCRdb holds only in-frame clones, not every one. Clone size and the V and J calls come from that table; the DNA yielded D and trimming. The sample gives tens of thousands of clones, about three quarters of which show up once; 25% to 30% is in the top ten. The origin of this receptor is a woman older than 75 with active or convalescent COVID-19. Material for sequencing was peripheral blood. The chain couples TRBV6-5 to TRBJ1-3; 9 nucleotides align to TRBD1. The CDR3 is CASSPRTGAWDTIYF. The CDR3 DNA sequence: TGTGCCAGCAGCCCACGGACAGGGGCTTGGGACACCATATATTTT.